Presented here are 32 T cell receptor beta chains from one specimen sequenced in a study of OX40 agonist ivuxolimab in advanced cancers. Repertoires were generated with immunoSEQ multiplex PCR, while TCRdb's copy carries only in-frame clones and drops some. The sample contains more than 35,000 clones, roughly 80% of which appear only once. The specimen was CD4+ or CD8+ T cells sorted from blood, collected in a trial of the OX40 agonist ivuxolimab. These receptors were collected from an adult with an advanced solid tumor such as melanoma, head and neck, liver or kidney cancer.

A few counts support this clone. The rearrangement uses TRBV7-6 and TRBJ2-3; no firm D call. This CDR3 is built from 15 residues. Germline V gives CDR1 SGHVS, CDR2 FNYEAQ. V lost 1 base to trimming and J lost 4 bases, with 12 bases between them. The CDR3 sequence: CASSLDSGSADTQYF. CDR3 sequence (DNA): TGTGCCAGCAGCTTAGACTCCGGATCCGCAGATACGCAGTATTTT.

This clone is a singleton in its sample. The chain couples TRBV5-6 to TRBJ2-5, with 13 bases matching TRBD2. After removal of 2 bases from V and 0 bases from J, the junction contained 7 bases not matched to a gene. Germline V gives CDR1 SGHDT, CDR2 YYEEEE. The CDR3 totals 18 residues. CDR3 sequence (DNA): TGTGCCAGCAGCTTCGGGACTAGCGGGACACCTTACCAAGAGACCCAGTACTTC. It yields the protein CASSFGTSGTPYQETQYF.

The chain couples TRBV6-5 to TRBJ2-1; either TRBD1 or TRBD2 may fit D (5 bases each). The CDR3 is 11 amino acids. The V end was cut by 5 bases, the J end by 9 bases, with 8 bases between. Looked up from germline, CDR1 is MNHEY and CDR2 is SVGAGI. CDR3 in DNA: TGTGCCAGCAGTGGGGGTACTGAGCAGTTCTTC. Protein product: CASSGGTEQFF.

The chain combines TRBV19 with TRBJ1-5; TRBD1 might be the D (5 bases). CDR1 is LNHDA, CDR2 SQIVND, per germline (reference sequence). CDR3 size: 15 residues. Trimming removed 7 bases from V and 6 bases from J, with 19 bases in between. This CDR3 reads CASNFRDGGVQPQHF. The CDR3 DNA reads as TGTGCCAGTAATTTTCGGGACGGAGGGGTTCAGCCCCAGCATTTT.

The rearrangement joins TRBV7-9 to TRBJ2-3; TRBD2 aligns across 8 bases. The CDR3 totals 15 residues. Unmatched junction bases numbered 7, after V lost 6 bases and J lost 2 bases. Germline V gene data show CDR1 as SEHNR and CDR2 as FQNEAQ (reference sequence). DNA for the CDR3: TGTGCCAGCAGGAACGGGGGGGGTGCCACAGATACGCAGTATTTT. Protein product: CASRNGGGATDTQYF. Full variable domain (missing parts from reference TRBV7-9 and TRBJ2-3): DTGVSQNPRHKITKRGQNVTFRCDPISEHNRLYWYRQTLGQGPEFLTYFQNEAQLEKSRLLSDRFSAERPKGSFSTLEIQRTEQGDSAMYLCASRNGGGATDTQYFGPGTRLTVL.

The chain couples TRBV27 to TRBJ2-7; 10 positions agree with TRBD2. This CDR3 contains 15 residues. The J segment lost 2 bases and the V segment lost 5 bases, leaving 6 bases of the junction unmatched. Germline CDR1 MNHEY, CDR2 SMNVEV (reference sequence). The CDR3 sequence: CASSPGLANPYEQYF. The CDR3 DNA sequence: TGTGCCAGCAGTCCGGGACTAGCGAACCCCTACGAGCAGTACTTC.

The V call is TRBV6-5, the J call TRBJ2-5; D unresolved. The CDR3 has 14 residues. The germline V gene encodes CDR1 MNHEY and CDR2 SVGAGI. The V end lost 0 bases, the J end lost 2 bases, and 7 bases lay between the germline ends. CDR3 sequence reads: CASSYSLLQETQYF. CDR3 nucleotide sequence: TGTGCCAGCAGTTACTCACTGCTACAAGAGACCCAGTACTTC.

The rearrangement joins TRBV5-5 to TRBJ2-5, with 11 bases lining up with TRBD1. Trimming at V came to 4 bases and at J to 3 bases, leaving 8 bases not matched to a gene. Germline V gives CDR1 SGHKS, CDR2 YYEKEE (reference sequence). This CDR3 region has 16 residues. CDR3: CASSVGQGESEETQYF. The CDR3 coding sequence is TGTGCCAGCAGCGTGGGACAGGGGGAGTCCGAAGAGACCCAGTACTTC.

The chain's CDR3 is CASSDTGVPYEQYF. CDR3 sequence (DNA): TGTGCCAGCAGCGATACAGGGGTTCCCTACGAGCAGTACTTC. V is TRBV5-6 and J is TRBJ2-7; TRBD1 matches at 7 bases. This CDR3 comprises 14 residues. The V gene end was trimmed by 4 bases and the J gene end by 2 bases; junction bases not matched to a gene: 6. CDR1 SGHDT and CDR2 YYEEEE come from the germline V gene.

In nucleotides, the CDR3 is TGTGCCAGCAGCTTACGGGACACCAGCACAGATACGCAGTATTTT. It is translated as CASSLRDTSTDTQYF. This sequence joins TRBV7-8 and TRBJ2-3, with D perhaps matching TRBD1 (6 bases). This CDR3 spans 15 amino acids. Trimming took 2 bases from V and 0 from J, leaving 9 bases between them. Germline V gene lookup returns CDR1 SGHVS and CDR2 FQNEAQ.

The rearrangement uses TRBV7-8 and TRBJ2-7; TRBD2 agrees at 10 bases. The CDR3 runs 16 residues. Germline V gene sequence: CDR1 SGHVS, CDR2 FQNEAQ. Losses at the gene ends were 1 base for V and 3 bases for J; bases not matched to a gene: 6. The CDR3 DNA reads TGTGCCAGCAGCTTAGAGCGGGGGGGGATTAGCTACGAGCAGTACTTC. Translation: CASSLERGGISYEQYF.

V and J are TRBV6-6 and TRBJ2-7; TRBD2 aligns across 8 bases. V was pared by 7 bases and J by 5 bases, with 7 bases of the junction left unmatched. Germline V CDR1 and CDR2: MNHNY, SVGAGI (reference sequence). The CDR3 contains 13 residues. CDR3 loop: CASNPGGDHEQYF. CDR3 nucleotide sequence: TGTGCCAGCAACCCGGGAGGGGACCACGAGCAGTACTTC.

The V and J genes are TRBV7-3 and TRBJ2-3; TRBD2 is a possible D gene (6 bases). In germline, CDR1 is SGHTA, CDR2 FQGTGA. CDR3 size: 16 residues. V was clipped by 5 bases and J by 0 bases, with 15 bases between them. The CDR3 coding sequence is TGTGCCAGCAGCCCGGTAGCGGTTTCTAGCACAGATACGCAGTATTTT. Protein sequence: CASSPVAVSSTDTQYF.

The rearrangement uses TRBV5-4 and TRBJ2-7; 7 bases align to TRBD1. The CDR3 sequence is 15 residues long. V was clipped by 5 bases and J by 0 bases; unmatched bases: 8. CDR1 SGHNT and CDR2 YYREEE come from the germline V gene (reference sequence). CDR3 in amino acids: CASRFDRASSYEQYF. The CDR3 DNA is TGTGCCAGCAGGTTCGACAGGGCTAGCTCCTACGAGCAGTACTTC.

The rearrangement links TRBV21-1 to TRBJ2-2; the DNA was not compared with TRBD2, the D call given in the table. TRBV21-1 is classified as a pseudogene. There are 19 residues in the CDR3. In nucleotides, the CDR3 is TGTGCCAGCAGCGCCACCCCCAACAGACTAGCTCGGAACACCGGGGAGCTGTTTTTT. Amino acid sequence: CASSATPNRLARNTGELFF.

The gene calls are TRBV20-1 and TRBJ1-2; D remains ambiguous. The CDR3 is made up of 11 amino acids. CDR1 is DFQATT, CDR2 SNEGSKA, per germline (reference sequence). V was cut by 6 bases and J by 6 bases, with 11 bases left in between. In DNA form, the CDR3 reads TGCAGTGCCCCCGGGGAGAATGGCTACACCTTC. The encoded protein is CSAPGENGYTF.

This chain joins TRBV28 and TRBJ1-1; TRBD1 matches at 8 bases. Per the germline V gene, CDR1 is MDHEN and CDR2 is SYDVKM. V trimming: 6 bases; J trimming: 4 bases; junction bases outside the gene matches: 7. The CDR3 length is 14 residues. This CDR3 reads CASRSYRGVTEAFF. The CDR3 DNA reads TGTGCCAGCAGATCTTACAGGGGGGTCACTGAAGCTTTCTTT.

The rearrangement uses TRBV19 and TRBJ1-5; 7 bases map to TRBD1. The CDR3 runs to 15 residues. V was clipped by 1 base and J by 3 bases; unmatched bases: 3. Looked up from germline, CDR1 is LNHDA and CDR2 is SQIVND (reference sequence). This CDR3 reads CASSIGTGFNQPQHF. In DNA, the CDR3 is TGTGCCAGTAGTATAGGGACAGGTTTCAATCAGCCCCAGCATTTT.

This CDR3 reads CSVWGLGTEAFF. CDR3 nucleotide sequence: TGCAGCGTTTGGGGACTCGGGACCGAAGCTTTCTTT. The rearrangement joins TRBV29-1 to TRBJ1-1; D may be TRBD1 (5 bases). Trimming left V 5 bases short and J 8 bases short, with 15 bases between. This CDR3 comprises 12 residues. Germline values: CDR1 SQVTM, CDR2 ANQGSEA. The entire variable domain, with the rest obtained from reference TRBV29-1 and TRBJ1-1, is as follows: SAVISQKPSRDICQRGTSLTIQCQVDSQVTMMFWYRQQPGQSLTLIATANQGSEATYESGFVIDKFPISRPNLTFSTLTVSNMSPEDSSIYLCSVWGLGTEAFFGQGTRLTVV.

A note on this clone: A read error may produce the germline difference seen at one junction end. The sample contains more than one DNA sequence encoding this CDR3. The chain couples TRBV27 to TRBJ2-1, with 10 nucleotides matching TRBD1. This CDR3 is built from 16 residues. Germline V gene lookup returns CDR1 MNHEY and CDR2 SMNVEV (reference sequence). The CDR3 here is CASTITPGTGVNEQFF. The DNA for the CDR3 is TGTGCTAGCACCATCACCCCCGGGACAGGGGTCAATGAGCAGTTCTTC.

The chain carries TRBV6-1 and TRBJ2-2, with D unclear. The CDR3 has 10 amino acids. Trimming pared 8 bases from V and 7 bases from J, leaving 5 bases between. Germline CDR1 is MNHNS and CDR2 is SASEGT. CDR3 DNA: TGTGCCAGCGGCGGCGGGGAGCTGTTTTTT. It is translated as CASGGGELFF.

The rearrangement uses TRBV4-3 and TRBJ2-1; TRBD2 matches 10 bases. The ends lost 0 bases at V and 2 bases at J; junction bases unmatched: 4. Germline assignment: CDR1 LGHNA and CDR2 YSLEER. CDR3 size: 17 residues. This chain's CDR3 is CASSQDVSGGPYNEQFF. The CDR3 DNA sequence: TGCGCCAGCAGCCAAGATGTTAGCGGGGGGCCCTACAATGAGCAGTTCTTC.

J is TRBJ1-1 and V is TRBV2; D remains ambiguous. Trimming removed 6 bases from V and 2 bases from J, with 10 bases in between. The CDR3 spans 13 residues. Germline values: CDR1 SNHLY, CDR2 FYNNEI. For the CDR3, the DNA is TGTGCCAGCAGAGACACGGACAACACTGAAGCTTTCTTT. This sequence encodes CASRDTDNTEAFF.

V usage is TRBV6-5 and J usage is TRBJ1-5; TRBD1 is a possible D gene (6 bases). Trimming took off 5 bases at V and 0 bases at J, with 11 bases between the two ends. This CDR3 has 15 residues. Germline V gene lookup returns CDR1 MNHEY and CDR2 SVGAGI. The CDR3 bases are TGTGCCAGCAGTACGGACAGAATTAGCAATCAGCCCCAGCATTTT. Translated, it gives CASSTDRISNQPQHF.

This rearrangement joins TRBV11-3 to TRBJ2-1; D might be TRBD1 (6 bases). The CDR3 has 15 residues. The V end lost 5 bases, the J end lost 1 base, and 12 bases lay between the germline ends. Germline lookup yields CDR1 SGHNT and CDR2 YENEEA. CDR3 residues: CASSPPTGSYNEQFF. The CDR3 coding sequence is TGTGCCAGCAGCCCACCGACAGGTTCCTACAATGAGCAGTTCTTC. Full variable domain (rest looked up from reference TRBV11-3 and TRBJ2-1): EAGVVQSPRYKIIEKKQPVAFWCNPISGHNTLYWYLQNLGQGPELLIRYENEEAVDDSQLPKDRFSAERLKGVDSTLKIQPAELGDSAVYLCASSPPTGSYNEQFFGPGTRLTVL.

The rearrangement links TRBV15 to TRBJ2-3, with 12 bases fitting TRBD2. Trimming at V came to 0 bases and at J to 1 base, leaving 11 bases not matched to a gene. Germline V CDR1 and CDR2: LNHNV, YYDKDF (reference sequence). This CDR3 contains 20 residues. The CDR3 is CATSRDTLAGGEGGTDTQYF. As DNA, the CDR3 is TGTGCCACCAGCAGAGATACACTAGCGGGAGGAGAAGGGGGCACAGATACGCAGTATTTT. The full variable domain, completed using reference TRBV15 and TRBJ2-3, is DAMVIQNPRYQVTQFGKPVTLSCSQTLNHNVMYWYQQKSSQAPKLLFHYYDKDFNNEADTPDNFQSRRPNTSFCFLDIRSPGLGDTAMYLCATSRDTLAGGEGGTDTQYFGPGTRLTVL.

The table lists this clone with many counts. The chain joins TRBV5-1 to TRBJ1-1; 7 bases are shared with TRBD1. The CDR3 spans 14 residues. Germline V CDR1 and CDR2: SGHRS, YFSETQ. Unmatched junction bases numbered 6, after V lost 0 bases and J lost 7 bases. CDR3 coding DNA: TGCGCCAGCAGCTTGGGCAGGGGGGTGATTGAAGCTTTCTTT. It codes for CASSLGRGVIEAFF. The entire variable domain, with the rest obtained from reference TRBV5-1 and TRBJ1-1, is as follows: KAGVTQTPRYLIKTRGQQVTLSCSPISGHRSVSWYQQTPGQGLQFLFEYFSETQRNKGNFPGRFSGRQFSNSRSEMNVSTLELGDSALYLCASSLGRGVIEAFFGQGTRLTVV.

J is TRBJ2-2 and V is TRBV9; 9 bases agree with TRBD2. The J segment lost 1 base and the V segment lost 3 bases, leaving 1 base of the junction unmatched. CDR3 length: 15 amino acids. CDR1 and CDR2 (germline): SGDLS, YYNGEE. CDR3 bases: TGTGCCAGCAGCGAAGCGGGGGGGAACACCGGGGAGCTGTTTTTT. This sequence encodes CASSEAGGNTGELFF.

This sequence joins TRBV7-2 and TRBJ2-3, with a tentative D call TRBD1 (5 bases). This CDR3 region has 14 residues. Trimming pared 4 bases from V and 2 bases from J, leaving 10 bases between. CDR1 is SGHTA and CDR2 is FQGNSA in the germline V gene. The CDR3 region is CASSYGAITDTQYF. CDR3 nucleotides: TGTGCCAGCAGCTATGGGGCGATCACAGATACGCAGTATTTT.

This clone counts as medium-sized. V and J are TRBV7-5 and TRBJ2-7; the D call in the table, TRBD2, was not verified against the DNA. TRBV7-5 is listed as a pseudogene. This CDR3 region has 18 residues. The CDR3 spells CVRSIRARAGVLSYEQYF. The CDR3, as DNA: TGTGTCAGAAGCATTCGAGCAAGGGCGGGAGTTTTATCCTACGAGCAGTACTTC.

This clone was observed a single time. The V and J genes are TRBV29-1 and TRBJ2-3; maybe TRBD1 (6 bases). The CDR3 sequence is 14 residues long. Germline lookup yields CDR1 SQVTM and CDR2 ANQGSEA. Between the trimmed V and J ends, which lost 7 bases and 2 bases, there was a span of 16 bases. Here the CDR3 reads CSAILGAHTDTQYF. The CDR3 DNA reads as TGCAGCGCCATCCTGGGGGCCCACACAGATACGCAGTATTTT.

The CDR3 loop is CASSLGQGPAKEQYF. In DNA, the CDR3 is TGTGCCAGCAGCTTAGGCCAGGGGCCTGCGAAAGAGCAGTACTTC. The V and J genes are TRBV11-2 and TRBJ2-7; D is possibly TRBD1 (6 bases). The CDR3 consists of 15 residues. The V end lost 1 base, the J end lost 7 bases, and 17 bases lay between the germline ends. The germline CDR1 and CDR2 sequences are SGHAT and FQNNGV.